The next 25 T cell receptor beta chains were all read from a single sample in a study of cytomegalovirus exposure and HLA in healthy donors. PCR was performed using 60 Vbeta and 13 Jbeta primers. Using immunoSEQ multiplex PCR, the repertoire was profiled, and TCRdb retains in-frame clones only, with some absent. This table has about 160,000 clones, 80% to 90% appearing once. The material sequenced was PBMCs. Receptors originate from a woman aged 30 to 39 in good health and CMV-seropositive.

This chain uses TRBV5-1 with TRBJ1-3; possibly TRBD1 for D (5 bases). CDR1 and CDR2 (germline): SGHRS, YFSETQ. The V and J ends lost 0 bases and 3 bases respectively, with 13 bases between them. The length of the CDR3 is 16 residues. CDR3 residues: CASSLVSGRGGNTIYF. The DNA of the CDR3 is TGCGCCAGCAGCTTGGTCTCAGGGCGGGGTGGAAACACCATATATTTT.

This chain uses TRBV6-5 with TRBJ1-1; D not certain. Between the trimmed V and J ends, which lost 7 bases and 7 bases, there was a span of 16 bases. CDR3 length equals 13 residues. CDR1 is MNHEY, CDR2 SVGAGI, per germline. The DNA for the CDR3 is TGTGCCAGCACCGACTTAACGCGCCATGAAGCTTTCTTT. It yields the protein CASTDLTRHEAFF.

The sample holds one count of this clone. V and J are TRBV18 and TRBJ1-4; 7 nucleotides agree with TRBD1. The CDR3 sequence is 15 residues long. J lost 4 bases, V lost 5 bases, and 7 bases had no gene match. Per germline, CDR1 KGHSH and CDR2 LQKENI. Here the CDR3 DNA reads TGTGCCAGCTCATCTGCGACAGGGTTTAATGAAAAACTGTTTTTT. Translated: CASSSATGFNEKLFF.

This sequence joins TRBV5-1 and TRBJ2-3; possible D gene TRBD2, 6 bases. The germline CDR1 and CDR2 sequences are SGHRS and YFSETQ. This CDR3 is built from 13 residues. V lost 4 bases and J lost 3, with 9 bases in between. The DNA of the CDR3 is TGCGCCAGCAGCGCGGGGCAGACAGATACGCAGTATTTT. Its protein is CASSAGQTDTQYF.

This rearrangement joins TRBV30 to TRBJ2-1; 13 bases line up with TRBD2. The CDR3 covers 17 residues. V was pared by 2 bases and J by 5 bases, with 9 bases of the junction left unmatched. Per the germline V gene, CDR1 is GTSNPN and CDR2 is SVGIG (reference sequence). The CDR3 is CAWSLPRTSGGHNEQFF. CDR3 sequence (DNA): TGTGCCTGGAGTCTCCCCCGGACTAGCGGGGGTCACAATGAGCAGTTCTTC.

The genes are TRBV19 and TRBJ2-7, with TRBD1 matching over 10 bases. Germline assignment: CDR1 LNHDA and CDR2 SQIVND (reference sequence). V lost 6 bases to trimming and J lost 4 bases; unmatched junction nucleotides: 3. This CDR3 contains 13 residues. CDR3 protein: CASRGTGEYEQYF. The CDR3 nucleotides read TGTGCCAGTAGGGGGACAGGGGAGTACGAGCAGTACTTC.

This chain links TRBV15 with TRBJ2-3; possible D gene TRBD2, 8 bases. This CDR3 has 18 residues. Trimming removed 1 base at V and 4 bases at J, with 21 bases between. Per germline, CDR1 LNHNV and CDR2 YYDKDF (reference sequence). The CDR3 loop reads CATSRGARQGSGADTQYF. In DNA form, the CDR3 reads TGTGCCACCAGCAGAGGCGCCAGACAGGGTAGCGGGGCAGATACGCAGTATTTT.

The chain recombines TRBV29-1 with TRBJ2-2; D possibly corresponds to TRBD1 (6 bases). The germline CDR1 and CDR2 sequences are SQVTM and ANQGSEA. Deletions cut 3 bases from V and 3 bases from J, with 11 bases between. This CDR3 contains 14 residues. CDR3 sequence (DNA): TGCAGCGTTGACAGGGGAAGGGACACCGGGGAGCTGTTTTTT. Its protein product is CSVDRGRDTGELFF.

The rearrangement uses TRBV6-5 and TRBJ1-2, with D hard to call. This CDR3 comprises 13 residues. Germline V CDR1 and CDR2: MNHEY, SVGAGI. The ends were cut back, 2 bases at V and 4 bases at J, with 8 bases in the middle. CDR3 in amino acids: CASSYAGGYGYTF. The CDR3 bases are TGTGCCAGCAGTTACGCAGGAGGCTATGGCTACACCTTC.

This clone occurred once. The chain uses TRBV18 and TRBJ2-1, with D maybe TRBD1 (5 bases). There are 14 residues in the CDR3. Germline V gene sequence: CDR1 KGHSH, CDR2 LQKENI. V was cut by 2 bases and J by 4 bases, with 9 bases left in between. The chain's CDR3 is CASSPGAGYNEQFF. The CDR3, as DNA: TGTGCCAGCTCACCAGGGGCAGGATACAATGAGCAGTTCTTC.

The CDR3 reads CASSRTGAGANVLTF. The CDR3 DNA sequence: TGTGCCAGCAGTCGCACAGGGGCTGGGGCCAACGTCCTGACTTTC. The gene calls are TRBV28 and TRBJ2-6; TRBD1 matches at 7 bases. Germline CDR1 MDHEN, CDR2 SYDVKM. V shed 5 bases, J shed 2 bases, and the junction held 3 bases outside the gene matches. This CDR3 is built from 15 residues.

The chain has TRBV4-1 and TRBJ2-5, with 11 bases fitting TRBD1. Per germline, CDR1 MGHRA and CDR2 YSYEKL. V lost 1 base and J lost 6; bases outside the gene matches: 1. The CDR3 covers 14 residues. As DNA, the CDR3 is TGCGCCAGCAGCCAAGGGGACAGGGGGAAGACCCAGTACTTC. Amino acids: CASSQGDRGKTQYF.

J is TRBJ2-7 and V is TRBV7-8, with TRBD2 matching over 9 bases. CDR3 size: 18 residues. Germline V gives CDR1 SGHVS, CDR2 FQNEAQ. The V segment lost 2 bases and the J segment 5 bases; nucleotides outside the gene matches: 16. CDR3 region: CASSLRQRGALLSDEQYF. The CDR3 DNA reads as TGTGCCAGCAGCTTAAGGCAGCGGGGGGCACTCCTCTCGGACGAGCAGTACTTC. Looking up the rest from reference TRBV7-8 and TRBJ2-7 gives the full variable domain: GAGVSQSPRYKVAKRGQDVALRCDPISGHVSLFWYQQALGQGPEFLTYFQNEAQLDKSGLPSDRFFAERPEGSVSTLKIQRTQQEDSAVYLCASSLRQRGALLSDEQYFGPGTRLTVT.

The chain combines TRBV5-1 with TRBJ2-5, with D unresolved. Germline V gene lookup returns CDR1 SGHRS and CDR2 YFSETQ. The V end lost 1 base, the J end lost 2 bases, and 9 bases lay between the germline ends. There are 14 residues in the CDR3. The CDR3 region is CASSLLASQETQYF. The CDR3, as DNA: TGCGCCAGCAGCTTGTTAGCCTCACAAGAGACCCAGTACTTC.

This clone appeared once. J is TRBJ1-2 and V is TRBV6-5; D remains ambiguous. CDR1 MNHEY and CDR2 SVGAGI come from the germline V gene. The germline V and J ends were trimmed by 0 bases and 1 base, with 12 bases remaining between them. The CDR3 covers 16 residues. CDR3 residues: CASSYSGGLDNYGYTF. Here the CDR3 DNA reads TGTGCCAGCAGTTACTCTGGTGGGCTGGATAACTATGGCTACACCTTC.

The rearrangement links TRBV27 to TRBJ1-2, with 8 nucleotides matching TRBD1. The junction had 11 bases not matched to a gene; V was cut back by 2 bases and J by 6 bases. The CDR3 contains 16 residues. The V gene's germline CDR1 is MNHEY and CDR2 SMNVEV (reference sequence). This CDR3 reads CASSLTLDRVGDGYTF. The DNA of the CDR3 is TGTGCCAGCAGTTTAACCCTGGACAGGGTTGGGGATGGCTACACCTTC.

The chain employs TRBV19 and TRBJ2-7; a possible D gene is TRBD2 (6 bases). In germline, CDR1 is LNHDA, CDR2 SQIVND (reference sequence). The CDR3 contains 11 residues. Trimming stripped 9 bases from V and 4 bases from J, with 10 bases between. CDR3 coding DNA: TGTGCCAGCTCAGGGAGGTACGAGCAGTACTTC. This encodes CASSGRYEQYF.

CDR3 loop: CASSYQGNYGYTF. CDR3 in DNA: TGTGCCAGCAGCTATCAGGGGAACTATGGCTACACCTTC. V gene TRBV5-4 combines with J gene TRBJ1-2; TRBD1 is a possible D gene (6 bases). This CDR3 contains 13 residues. The V end lost 3 bases, the J end lost 2 bases, and 8 bases lay between the germline ends. In germline, CDR1 is SGHNT, CDR2 YYREEE (reference sequence).

The rearrangement uses TRBV11-3 and TRBJ1-2; the D gene is possibly TRBD1 (6 bases). In germline, CDR1 is SGHNT, CDR2 YENEEA. Trimming removed 5 bases at V and 1 base at J, with 17 bases between. The CDR3 loop spans 16 amino acids. The CDR3 sequence: CASSHLGRGGNYGYTF. In nucleotides, the CDR3 is TGTGCCAGCAGCCATCTGGGCCGAGGGGGTAACTATGGCTACACCTTC.

V usage is TRBV20-1 and J usage is TRBJ2-1; no clear D gene. Per germline, CDR1 DFQATT and CDR2 SNEGSKA (reference sequence). This CDR3 has 10 residues. V shed 4 bases and J shed 10 bases, with 8 bases lying between them. The CDR3 protein is CSATRSEQFF. In DNA, the CDR3 is TGCAGTGCTACCCGTTCGGAGCAGTTCTTC.

This clone was detected a few times. The CDR3 spells CAISESLGQPNEKLFF. As DNA, the CDR3 is TGTGCCATCAGTGAGTCACTGGGACAGCCTAATGAAAAACTGTTTTTT. This sequence joins TRBV10-3 and TRBJ1-4; the match to TRBD1 covers 7 bases. With 0 bases clipped from V and 3 bases from J, the junction kept 4 bases outside the gene matches. The germline CDR1 and CDR2 sequences are ENHRY and SYGVKD. There are 16 residues in the CDR3.

This clone appeared once. The CDR3, as DNA: TGTGCCAGCAGCTTGGGCGGGACAGGGAACACTGAAGCTTTCTTT. Its protein is CASSLGGTGNTEAFF. The chain joins TRBV5-5 to TRBJ1-1; 8 bases agree with TRBD1. The CDR3 consists of 15 residues. With V trimmed by 0 bases and J by 1 base, 2 bases remained unmatched. The V gene's germline CDR1 is SGHKS and CDR2 YYEKEE (reference sequence). Full variable domain (missing parts from reference TRBV5-5 and TRBJ1-1): DAGVTQSPTHLIKTRGQQVTLRCSPISGHKSVSWYQQVLGQGPQFIFQYYEKEERGRGNFPDRFSARQFPNYSSELNVNALLLGDSALYLCASSLGGTGNTEAFFGQGTRLTVV.

This sequence joins TRBV5-4 and TRBJ2-7, with 7 bases aligning to TRBD1. With 5 bases clipped from V and 3 bases from J, the junction kept 8 bases outside the gene matches. Germline V lookup: CDR1 SGHNT, CDR2 YYREEE (reference sequence). The CDR3 is 14 residues long. Here the CDR3 DNA reads TGTGCCAGCAGTCCAGACAGGGCTTACTACGAGCAGTACTTC. Its protein product is CASSPDRAYYEQYF.

This rearrangement joins TRBV14 to TRBJ1-1; perhaps TRBD1 as D (5 bases). The CDR3 has 17 residues. Trimming pared 0 bases from V and 7 bases from J, leaving 21 bases between. Germline V gene sequence: CDR1 SGHDN, CDR2 FVKESK. The DNA of the CDR3 is TGTGCCAGCAGCCAAGAACTACTCTCGACAACCGGACATGAAGCTTTCTTT. Amino acid sequence: CASSQELLSTTGHEAFF.

This chain uses TRBV7-9 with TRBJ2-1; 8 bases align to TRBD2. V shed 2 bases and J 7 bases; nucleotides not matched to a gene: 7. From germline, CDR1 is SEHNR and CDR2 FQNEAQ (reference sequence). There are 15 residues in the CDR3. CDR3 sequence reads: CASSLIRGGRNEQFF. CDR3 in DNA: TGTGCCAGCAGCTTAATACGGGGGGGCAGGAATGAGCAGTTCTTC.